The 31 T cell receptor beta chains below were found in one sample sequenced in a study of graft-versus-host responses after intestinal transplantation. The antigens these receptors bind are not known. Sequencing used immunoSEQ multiplex PCR; TCRdb keeps in-frame clones, though not all of them. The data contain fewer than 95,000 clones, over 90% of them singletons. Sequencing was performed on unstimulated CD4+ T cells sorted from spleen or lymph node cells, taken before transplant. The origin of the receptors is a human donor who was the organ donor for an intestinal transplant.

The rearrangement links TRBV29-1 to TRBJ1-4; D unresolved. Trimming pared 3 bases from V and 6 bases from J, leaving 14 bases between. Looked up from germline, CDR1 is SQVTM and CDR2 is ANQGSEA. The CDR3 contains 14 residues. As DNA, the CDR3 is TGCAGCGTTGAGGGATCCGGGGTGGATGAAAAACTGTTTTTT. This translates into CSVEGSGVDEKLFF.

This rearrangement joins TRBV7-8 to TRBJ1-5, with D unclear. Per germline, CDR1 SGHVS and CDR2 FQNEAQ. Trimming stripped 5 bases from V and 2 bases from J, with 19 bases between. CDR3 length: 17 residues. The CDR3 DNA sequence: TGTGCCAGCAGCGAAAATAAATTAGGACTAGGCAATCAGCCCCAGCATTTT. Translated, it gives CASSENKLGLGNQPQHF.

V usage is TRBV10-3 and J usage is TRBJ1-2; 7 nucleotides line up with TRBD1. The CDR3 sequence is 15 residues long. With 0 bases clipped from V and 4 bases from J, the junction kept 5 bases outside the gene matches. The germline CDR1 and CDR2 sequences are ENHRY and SYGVKD. DNA for the CDR3: TGTGCCATCAGTGAGTCCTGGGACAGCGGCTATGGCTACACCTTC. It codes for CAISESWDSGYGYTF.

The gene calls are TRBV6-6 and TRBJ1-2; 8 bases agree with TRBD1. V lost 4 bases and J lost 4; bases outside the gene matches: 8. The CDR3 runs 15 residues. Germline V gene sequence: CDR1 MNHNY, CDR2 SVGAGI (reference sequence). CDR3 loop: CASSWDRLEVYGYTF. The DNA for the CDR3 is TGTGCCAGCAGTTGGGACAGGTTAGAAGTCTATGGCTACACCTTC.

CDR3 amino acids: CASTVTGTAQETQYF. The CDR3 DNA sequence: TGTGCCAGCACGGTCACGGGGACGGCCCAAGAGACCCAGTACTTC. The chain recombines TRBV6-1 with TRBJ2-5, with D tentatively TRBD1 or TRBD2 (5 bases each). The V and J ends lost 7 bases and 1 base respectively, with 16 bases between them. The CDR3 runs 15 residues. Looked up from germline, CDR1 is MNHNS and CDR2 is SASEGT.

CDR3 protein: CASRPSGEGTQYF. The CDR3 region has the DNA TGTGCCAGCAGACCGAGCGGGGAGGGGACCCAGTACTTC. The chain combines TRBV6-5 with TRBJ2-5; 7 bases line up with TRBD2. J lost 7 bases, V lost 6 bases, and 8 bases had no gene match. Germline V gives CDR1 MNHEY, CDR2 SVGAGI. The CDR3 is 13 residues long.

V and J are TRBV18 and TRBJ1-2; 9 nucleotides line up with TRBD1. The CDR3 spans 13 residues. The germline V gene encodes CDR1 KGHSH and CDR2 LQKENI. Trimming removed 6 bases from V and 2 bases from J; junction bases left unmatched: 1. This CDR3 reads CASSGQGNYGYTF. The CDR3 nucleotides are TGTGCCAGCTCCGGACAGGGGAACTATGGCTACACCTTC.

The chain links TRBV5-4 to TRBJ2-1; 10 bases map to TRBD2. V shed 4 bases, J shed 11 bases, and the junction held 12 bases outside the gene matches. Per germline, CDR1 SGHNT and CDR2 YYREEE (reference sequence). The length of the CDR3 is 15 residues. The CDR3 sequence is CASSQAGGAEGKQFF. The CDR3 DNA sequence: TGTGCCAGCAGCCAAGCGGGGGGGGCAGAGGGTAAGCAGTTCTTC.

The chain employs TRBV2 and TRBJ2-5; D might be TRBD1 (6 bases). The CDR3 runs to 12 residues. CDR1 is SNHLY, CDR2 FYNNEI, per germline. Trimming pared 8 bases from V and 5 bases from J, leaving 12 bases between. The CDR3 DNA is TGTGCCAGCGGGGGCCAAGGCGAGACCCAGTACTTC. Its protein product is CASGGQGETQYF.

DNA of the CDR3: TGTGCCAGCAGCTTACTTCGCACAGATACGCAGTATTTT. Residues: CASSLLRTDTQYF. This chain connects TRBV7-3 to TRBJ2-3; D gene unclear. The CDR3 contains 13 residues. Trimming stripped 2 bases from V and 1 base from J, with 4 bases between. The germline V gene encodes CDR1 SGHTA and CDR2 FQGTGA.

The genes are TRBV28 and TRBJ2-4; 9 bases are a match to TRBD1. The CDR3 has 15 amino acids. V gave up 6 bases and J gave up 6 bases; unmatched junction bases: 9. Germline V gene data show CDR1 as MDHEN and CDR2 as SYDVKM. The CDR3 DNA reads as TGTGCCAGCAGAAATAACAGGGGGCCGGGAAACATTCAGTACTTC. It specifies CASRNNRGPGNIQYF. The variable domain in full, completed from reference TRBV28 and TRBJ2-4, reads DVKVTQSSRYLVKRTGEKVFLECVQDMDHENMFWYRQDPGLGLRLIYFSYDVKMKEKGDIPEGYSVSREKKERFSLILESASTNQTSMYLCASRNNRGPGNIQYFGAGTRLSVL.

The rearrangement links TRBV19 to TRBJ2-1; D possibly corresponds to TRBD2 (6 bases). The CDR3 has 17 amino acids. The germline V and J ends were trimmed by 5 bases and 5 bases, with 22 bases remaining between them. Germline V gene data show CDR1 as LNHDA and CDR2 as SQIVND (reference sequence). CDR3 DNA sequence: TGTGCCAGTAGTGAGAGGAAAACGGGAGCTTTGAACAATGAGCAGTTCTTC. Its protein product is CASSERKTGALNNEQFF.

This chain joins TRBV6-1 and TRBJ1-5; D gene ambiguous. The CDR3 sequence is 15 residues long. CDR1 MNHNS and CDR2 SASEGT come from the germline V gene. V lost 3 bases and J lost 3, with 12 bases in between. DNA for the CDR3: TGTGCCAGCAGTGAGGTTAGTGGACTCAATCAGCCCCAGCATTTT. Translated: CASSEVSGLNQPQHF.

The chain joins TRBV18 to TRBJ1-2; TRBD1 is a possible D gene (5 bases). V gave up 6 bases and J gave up 4 bases, with 12 bases separating them. Germline V lookup: CDR1 KGHSH, CDR2 LQKENI. This CDR3 contains 13 residues. The CDR3 bases are TGTGCCAGCTCCTCTGAGACAGTCTATGGCTACACCTTC. It codes for CASSSETVYGYTF.

The chain links TRBV30 to TRBJ2-2, with no clear D. With 0 bases removed from V and 2 bases from J, the gap between germline ends came to 10 bases. CDR1 is GTSNPN, CDR2 SVGIG, per germline (reference sequence). This CDR3 has 15 residues. The CDR3 bases are TGTGCCTGGAGTGTAATGGGCGCTAACACCGGGGAGCTGTTTTTT. Translating gives CAWSVMGANTGELFF.

The V gene is TRBV5-6, the J gene TRBJ1-1; no clear D. The V end lost 4 bases, the J end lost 6 bases, and 16 bases lay between the germline ends. There are 14 residues in the CDR3. Germline CDR1 SGHDT, CDR2 YYEEEE. CDR3 region: CASSPALGYAEAFF. The CDR3 coding sequence is TGTGCCAGCAGCCCCGCGTTGGGGTACGCTGAAGCTTTCTTT.

The gene calls are TRBV10-2 and TRBJ1-6; 8 positions agree with TRBD1. The CDR3 spans 15 residues. The germline V gene encodes CDR1 WSHSY and CDR2 SAAADI. Trimming removed 7 bases from V and 3 bases from J; junction bases left unmatched: 5. As DNA, the CDR3 is TGCGCCAGCAAGTGGGACAGGAACTATAATTCACCCCTCCACTTT. This translates into CASKWDRNYNSPLHF.

The J gene is TRBJ2-7, the V gene TRBV10-3, with D perhaps TRBD1 (6 bases). Trimming removed 4 bases from V and 3 bases from J, with 13 bases in between. This CDR3 spans 14 amino acids. CDR1 and CDR2 (germline): ENHRY, SYGVKD. For the CDR3, the DNA is TGTGCCATCAGTGTAAGGACAGAGCTCTACGAGCAGTACTTC. Amino acid sequence: CAISVRTELYEQYF.

For the CDR3, the DNA is TGTGCCAGCAGTTATCGACAGGGGCTAAACACCATATATTTT. Translated: CASSYRQGLNTIYF. The chain links TRBV6-5 to TRBJ1-3, with TRBD1 matching 8 bases. The germline gives CDR1 MNHEY, CDR2 SVGAGI. This CDR3 spans 14 amino acids. The trim removed 3 bases at V and 6 bases at J, leaving 4 bases unmatched.

J is TRBJ1-5 and V is TRBV21-1. TRBV21-1 is annotated as a pseudogene. There are 18 residues in the CDR3. The CDR3: CASRTSGWRGFYNQPQHF. The CDR3 DNA follows: TGTGCCAGCAGAACGTCGGGGTGGCGTGGTTTCTACAATCAGCCCCAGCATTTT.

The rearrangement uses TRBV5-6 and TRBJ2-5; tentative D call: TRBD2 (6 bases). There are 15 residues in the CDR3. The germline V gene encodes CDR1 SGHDT and CDR2 YYEEEE. V lost 4 bases to trimming and J lost 2 bases, with 15 bases between them. The CDR3 spells CASSTSGEMQETQYF. CDR3 coding DNA: TGTGCCAGCAGCACCTCGGGGGAAATGCAAGAGACCCAGTACTTC.

The chain joins TRBV9 to TRBJ1-1, with 7 bases identical to TRBD1. V gave up 4 bases and J gave up 1 base; unmatched junction bases: 13. This CDR3 has 17 residues. CDR1 and CDR2 from the germline V gene are SGDLS and YYNGEE. For the CDR3, the DNA is TGTGCCAGCAGCCCACCCCGAGGGAGGGGGCAGAACACTGAAGCTTTCTTT. It codes for CASSPPRGRGQNTEAFF.

The chain links TRBV2 to TRBJ2-1; a possible D gene is TRBD1 (6 bases). V shed 3 bases and J shed 3 bases, with 12 bases lying between them. This CDR3 has 15 residues. Germline V CDR1 and CDR2: SNHLY, FYNNEI. Here the CDR3 reads CASSEHRESYNEQFF. The DNA for the CDR3 is TGTGCCAGCAGTGAGCACAGGGAAAGCTACAATGAGCAGTTCTTC.

The chain employs TRBV5-1 and TRBJ2-3; no clear D gene. The V and J ends lost 1 base and 0 bases respectively, with 9 bases between them. This CDR3 region has 15 residues. Germline CDR1 SGHRS, CDR2 YFSETQ. The CDR3 DNA sequence: TGCGCCAGCAGCTTGTTAGGATATAGCACAGATACGCAGTATTTT. It is translated as CASSLLGYSTDTQYF.

The V and J genes are TRBV11-2 and TRBJ2-5, with 11 bases lining up with TRBD2. The CDR3 consists of 14 residues. After removal of 7 bases from V and 2 bases from J, the junction contained 3 bases not matched to a gene. Germline assignment: CDR1 SGHAT and CDR2 FQNNGV. The CDR3 DNA sequence: TGTGCCAGCACGGGACTAGCGGTACAAGAGACCCAGTACTTC. Translation gives CASTGLAVQETQYF.

The CDR3 loop reads CASSLAGRGTVDTQYF. DNA for the CDR3: TGTGCCAGCAGCTTAGCGGGTCGGGGTACGGTAGATACGCAGTATTTT. V usage is TRBV7-2 and J usage is TRBJ2-3; D perhaps matches TRBD2 (5 bases). The CDR3 consists of 16 residues. Per germline, CDR1 SGHTA and CDR2 FQGNSA. The V and J ends lost 0 bases and 5 bases respectively, with 15 bases between them.

The V call is TRBV28, the J call TRBJ1-2, with D unclear. This CDR3 has 14 residues. Trimming removed 6 bases from V and 2 bases from J, with 13 bases in between. Germline V gene lookup returns CDR1 MDHEN and CDR2 SYDVKM. DNA for the CDR3: TGTGCCAGCAGGGATTCTCCCGTCAACTATGGCTACACCTTC. Its translation: CASRDSPVNYGYTF.

The sample holds a few counts of this clone. The chain employs TRBV11-2 and TRBJ1-4; tentatively, D is TRBD1 (5 bases). Germline V gene data show CDR1 as SGHAT and CDR2 as FQNNGV. The CDR3 loop spans 16 amino acids. The ends were cut back, 5 bases at V and 6 bases at J, with 19 bases in the middle. The CDR3 protein is CASSALRGEGYEKLFF. The CDR3, as DNA: TGTGCCAGCAGCGCTCTCCGGGGGGAGGGGTATGAAAAACTGTTTTTT.

V and J are TRBV11-2 and TRBJ2-1; 10 nucleotides agree with TRBD2. J gave up 8 bases and V 3 bases, and 10 bases lay outside the gene matches. CDR3 length: 16 amino acids. Germline V gives CDR1 SGHAT, CDR2 FQNNGV. CDR3 bases: TGTGCCAGCAGCTTCAATCCGGGACTAGCGAGTGATGAGCAGTTCTTC. It encodes CASSFNPGLASDEQFF.

V and J are TRBV18 and TRBJ1-2, with a tentative D call TRBD1 (5 bases). The V gene lost 1 base and the J gene lost 5 bases, with 11 bases spanning the gap. This CDR3 spans 14 amino acids. CDR1 and CDR2 (germline): KGHSH, LQKENI. The CDR3 sequence is CASSPQSGGYGYTF. In DNA form, the CDR3 reads TGTGCCAGCTCACCACAGTCTGGGGGGTATGGCTACACCTTC.

The CDR3 is CASGLLIGTGPTGELFF. CDR3 sequence (DNA): TGTGCTAGTGGTTTGCTCATCGGGACAGGCCCTACCGGGGAGCTGTTTTTT. The chain joins TRBV12-5 to TRBJ2-2; 8 bases fit TRBD1. This CDR3 comprises 17 residues. Germline V lookup: CDR1 LGHNT, CDR2 FRNRAP. V lost 2 bases and J lost 5; bases outside the gene matches: 10.